This TCR beta chain was documented in a study of T cells in localized non-small cell lung cancer. Assay: immunoSEQ multiplex PCR; the TCRdb copy retains only in-frame clones and omits some. The sample lists about 23,000 clones, approximately 90% occurring once. The germline gives CDR1 MDHEN, CDR2 SYDVKM. The CDR3 is 17 amino acids. V lost 3 bases, J lost 4 bases, and 10 bases stayed unmatched. The chain recombines TRBV28 with TRBJ1-2; 11 bases line up with TRBD1. The origin of this receptor is a woman aged 35-75 years with stage III lung adenocarcinoma. The sample consisted of peripheral blood mononuclear cells, taken before any cancer treatment. The CDR3 coding sequence is TGTGCCAGCAGTTTGTCCCGGGACAGGGGGAAGATCTATGGCTACACCTTC. Its translation: CASSLSRDRGKIYGYTF.